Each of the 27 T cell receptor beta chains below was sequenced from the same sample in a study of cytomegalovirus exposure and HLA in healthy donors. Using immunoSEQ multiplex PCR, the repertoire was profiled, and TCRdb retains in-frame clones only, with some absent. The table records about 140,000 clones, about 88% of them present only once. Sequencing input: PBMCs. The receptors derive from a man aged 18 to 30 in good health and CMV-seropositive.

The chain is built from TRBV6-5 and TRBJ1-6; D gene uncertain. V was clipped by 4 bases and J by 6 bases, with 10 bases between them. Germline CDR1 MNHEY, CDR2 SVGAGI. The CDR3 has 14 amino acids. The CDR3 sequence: CASSLKPLNSPLHF. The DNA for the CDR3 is TGTGCCAGCAGTTTAAAGCCTCTTAATTCACCCCTCCACTTT.

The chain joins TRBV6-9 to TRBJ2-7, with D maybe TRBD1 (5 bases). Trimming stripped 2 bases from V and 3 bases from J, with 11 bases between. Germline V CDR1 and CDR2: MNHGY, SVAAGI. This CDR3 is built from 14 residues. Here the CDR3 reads CASSYPRASYEQYF. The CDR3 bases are TGTGCCAGCAGTTATCCCAGGGCTAGCTACGAGCAGTACTTC.

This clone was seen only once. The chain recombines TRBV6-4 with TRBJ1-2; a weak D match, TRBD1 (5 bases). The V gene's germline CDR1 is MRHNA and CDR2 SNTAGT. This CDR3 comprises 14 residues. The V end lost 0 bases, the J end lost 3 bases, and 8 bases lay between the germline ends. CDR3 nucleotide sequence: TGTGCCAGCAGTGACTCGAGCAGGGACTATGGCTACACCTTC. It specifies CASSDSSRDYGYTF.

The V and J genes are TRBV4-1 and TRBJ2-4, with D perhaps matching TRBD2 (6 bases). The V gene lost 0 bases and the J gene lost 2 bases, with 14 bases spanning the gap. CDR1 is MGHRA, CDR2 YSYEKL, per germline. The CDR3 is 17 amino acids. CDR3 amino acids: CASSQDRRDGSKNIQYF. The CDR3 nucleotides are TGCGCCAGCAGCCAAGATAGGAGGGACGGGTCCAAAAACATTCAGTACTTC.

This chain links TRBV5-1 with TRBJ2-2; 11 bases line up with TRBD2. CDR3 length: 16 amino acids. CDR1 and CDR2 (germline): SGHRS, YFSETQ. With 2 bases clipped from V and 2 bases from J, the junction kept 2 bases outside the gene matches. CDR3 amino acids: CASSFLAGGNTGELFF. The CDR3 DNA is TGCGCCAGCAGCTTTCTAGCGGGAGGAAACACCGGGGAGCTGTTTTTT.

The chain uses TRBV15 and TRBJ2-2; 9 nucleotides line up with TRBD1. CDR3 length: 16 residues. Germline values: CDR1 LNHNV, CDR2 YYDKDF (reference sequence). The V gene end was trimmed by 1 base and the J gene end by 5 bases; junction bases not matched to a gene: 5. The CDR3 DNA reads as TGTGCCACCAGCAGAGGTCGACAGGGGGGGACCGGGGAGCTGTTTTTT. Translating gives CATSRGRQGGTGELFF.

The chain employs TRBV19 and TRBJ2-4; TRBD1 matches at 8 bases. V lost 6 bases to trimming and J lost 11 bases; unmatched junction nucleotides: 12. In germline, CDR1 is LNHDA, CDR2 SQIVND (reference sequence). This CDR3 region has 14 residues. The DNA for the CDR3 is TGTGCCAGTAGACGACAGGGGATTCAAGGGTTTCAGTACTTC. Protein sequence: CASRRQGIQGFQYF.

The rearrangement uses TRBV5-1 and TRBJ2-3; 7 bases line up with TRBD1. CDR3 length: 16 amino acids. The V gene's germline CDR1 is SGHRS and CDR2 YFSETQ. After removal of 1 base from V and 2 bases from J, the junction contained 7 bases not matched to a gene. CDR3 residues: CASSLFGTDPTDTQYF. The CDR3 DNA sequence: TGCGCCAGCAGCTTGTTTGGGACAGACCCCACAGATACGCAGTATTTT.

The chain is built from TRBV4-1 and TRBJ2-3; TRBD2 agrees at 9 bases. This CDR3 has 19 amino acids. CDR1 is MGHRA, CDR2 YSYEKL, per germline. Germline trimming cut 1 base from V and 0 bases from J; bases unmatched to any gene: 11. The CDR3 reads CASSQGRLAARASTDTQYF. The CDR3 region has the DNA TGCGCCAGCAGCCAAGGACGACTAGCGGCCCGTGCTAGCACAGATACGCAGTATTTT.

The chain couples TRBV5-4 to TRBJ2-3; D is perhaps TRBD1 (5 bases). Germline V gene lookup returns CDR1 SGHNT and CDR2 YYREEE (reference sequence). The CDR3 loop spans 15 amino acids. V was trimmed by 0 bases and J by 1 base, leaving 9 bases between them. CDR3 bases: TGTGCCAGCAGCTTGGGTGGGGCCCGCACAGATACGCAGTATTTT. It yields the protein CASSLGGARTDTQYF.

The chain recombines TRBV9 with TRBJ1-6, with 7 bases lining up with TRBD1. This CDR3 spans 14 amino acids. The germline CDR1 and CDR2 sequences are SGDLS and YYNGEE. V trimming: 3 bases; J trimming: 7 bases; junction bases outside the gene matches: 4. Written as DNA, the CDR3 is TGTGCCAGCAGCGCCGGACAGGAAAATTCACCCCTCCACTTT. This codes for CASSAGQENSPLHF.

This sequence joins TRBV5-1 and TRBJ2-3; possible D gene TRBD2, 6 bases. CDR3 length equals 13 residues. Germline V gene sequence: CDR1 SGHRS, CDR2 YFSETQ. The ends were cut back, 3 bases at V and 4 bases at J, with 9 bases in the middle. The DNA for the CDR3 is TGCGCCAGCAGCTGGGGGACTCCAGATACGCAGTATTTT. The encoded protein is CASSWGTPDTQYF.

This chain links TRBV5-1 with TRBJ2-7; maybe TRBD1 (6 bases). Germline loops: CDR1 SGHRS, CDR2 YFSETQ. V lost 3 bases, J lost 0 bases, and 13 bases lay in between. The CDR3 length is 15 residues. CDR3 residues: CASSWSGTNSYEQYF. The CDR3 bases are TGCGCCAGCAGCTGGTCCGGGACAAACTCCTACGAGCAGTACTTC.

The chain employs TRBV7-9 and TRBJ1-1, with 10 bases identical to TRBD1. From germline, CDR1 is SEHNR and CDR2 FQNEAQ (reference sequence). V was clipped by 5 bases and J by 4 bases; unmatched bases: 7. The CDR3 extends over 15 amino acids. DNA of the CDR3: TGTGCCAGCAGCCATACCTGGACAGGGGGCACTGAAGCTTTCTTT. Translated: CASSHTWTGGTEAFF.

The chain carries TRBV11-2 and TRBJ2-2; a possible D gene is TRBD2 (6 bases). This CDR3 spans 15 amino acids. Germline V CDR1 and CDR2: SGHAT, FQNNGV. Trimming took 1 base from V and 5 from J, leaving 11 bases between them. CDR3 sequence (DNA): TGTGCCAGCAGCTTAGTTGGGGGGTCAACCGGGGAGCTGTTTTTT. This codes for CASSLVGGSTGELFF.

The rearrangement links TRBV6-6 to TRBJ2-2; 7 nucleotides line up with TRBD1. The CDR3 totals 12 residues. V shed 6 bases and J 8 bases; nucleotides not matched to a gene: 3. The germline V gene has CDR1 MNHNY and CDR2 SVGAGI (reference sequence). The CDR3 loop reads CASRKGAGELFF. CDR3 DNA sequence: TGTGCCAGCAGAAAGGGGGCGGGGGAGCTGTTTTTT.

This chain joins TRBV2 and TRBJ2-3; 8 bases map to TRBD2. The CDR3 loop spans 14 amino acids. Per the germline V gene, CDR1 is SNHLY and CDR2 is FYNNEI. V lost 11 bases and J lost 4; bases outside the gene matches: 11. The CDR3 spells CASRTSPGADTQYF. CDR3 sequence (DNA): TGTGCCTCCCGGACTAGCCCCGGGGCAGATACGCAGTATTTT.

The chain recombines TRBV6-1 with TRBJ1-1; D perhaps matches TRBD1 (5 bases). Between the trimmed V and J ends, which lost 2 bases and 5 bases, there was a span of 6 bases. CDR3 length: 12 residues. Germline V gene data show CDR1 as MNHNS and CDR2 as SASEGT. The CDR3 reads CASSEHRTEAFF. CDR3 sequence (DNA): TGTGCCAGCAGTGAACACAGGACTGAAGCTTTCTTT.

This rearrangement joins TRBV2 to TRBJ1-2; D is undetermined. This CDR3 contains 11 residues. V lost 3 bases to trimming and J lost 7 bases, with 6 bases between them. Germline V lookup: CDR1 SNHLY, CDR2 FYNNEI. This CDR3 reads CASSEQAGYTF. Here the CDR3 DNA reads TGTGCCAGCAGTGAGCAGGCTGGCTACACCTTC.

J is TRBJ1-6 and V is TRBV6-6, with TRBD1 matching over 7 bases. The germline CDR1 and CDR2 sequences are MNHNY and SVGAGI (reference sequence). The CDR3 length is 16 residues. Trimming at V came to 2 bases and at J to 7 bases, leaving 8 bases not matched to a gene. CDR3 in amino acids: CASSYPRTGINSPLHF. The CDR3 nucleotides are TGTGCCAGCAGTTACCCACGGACAGGAATAAATTCACCCCTCCACTTT.

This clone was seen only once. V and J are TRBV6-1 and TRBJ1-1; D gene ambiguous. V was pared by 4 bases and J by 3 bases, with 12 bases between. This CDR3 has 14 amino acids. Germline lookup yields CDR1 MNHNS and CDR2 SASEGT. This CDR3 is CASSVGEVDTEAFF. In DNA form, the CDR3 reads TGTGCCAGCAGTGTTGGGGAGGTCGACACTGAAGCTTTCTTT.

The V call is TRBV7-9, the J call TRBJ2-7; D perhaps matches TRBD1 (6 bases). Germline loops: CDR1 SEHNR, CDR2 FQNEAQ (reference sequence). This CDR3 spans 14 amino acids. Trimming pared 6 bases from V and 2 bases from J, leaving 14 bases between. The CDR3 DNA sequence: TGTGCCAGCAGTCATCAAGACAGGCCCTACGAGCAGTACTTC. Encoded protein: CASSHQDRPYEQYF.

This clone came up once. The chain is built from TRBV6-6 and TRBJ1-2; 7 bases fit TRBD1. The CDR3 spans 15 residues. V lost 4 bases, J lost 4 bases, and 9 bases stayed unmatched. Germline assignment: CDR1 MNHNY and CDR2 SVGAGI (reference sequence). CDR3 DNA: TGTGCCAGCAGTTTTCCGACAGGGATGGGCTATGGCTACACCTTC. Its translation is CASSFPTGMGYGYTF.

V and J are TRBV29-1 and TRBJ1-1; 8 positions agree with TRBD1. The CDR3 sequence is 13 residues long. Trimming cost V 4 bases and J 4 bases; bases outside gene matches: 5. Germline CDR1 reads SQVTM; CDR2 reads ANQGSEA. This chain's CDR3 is CSVVGQGGTEAFF. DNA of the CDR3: TGCAGCGTTGTAGGACAGGGAGGCACTGAAGCTTTCTTT. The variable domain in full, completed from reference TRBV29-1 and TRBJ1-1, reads SAVISQKPSRDICQRGTSLTIQCQVDSQVTMMFWYRQQPGQSLTLIATANQGSEATYESGFVIDKFPISRPNLTFSTLTVSNMSPEDSSIYLCSVVGQGGTEAFFGQGTRLTVV.

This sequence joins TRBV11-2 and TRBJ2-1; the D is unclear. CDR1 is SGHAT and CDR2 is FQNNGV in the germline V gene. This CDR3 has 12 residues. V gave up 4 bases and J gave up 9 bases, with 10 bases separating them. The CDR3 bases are TGTGCCAGCAGCTCTTTACTTAGTGAGCAGTTCTTC. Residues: CASSSLLSEQFF.

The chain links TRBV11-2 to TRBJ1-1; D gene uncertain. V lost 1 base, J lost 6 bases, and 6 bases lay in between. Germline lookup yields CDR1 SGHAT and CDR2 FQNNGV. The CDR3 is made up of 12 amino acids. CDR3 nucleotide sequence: TGTGCCAGCAGCTTAGGGAGGGCTGAAGCTTTCTTT. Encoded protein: CASSLGRAEAFF.

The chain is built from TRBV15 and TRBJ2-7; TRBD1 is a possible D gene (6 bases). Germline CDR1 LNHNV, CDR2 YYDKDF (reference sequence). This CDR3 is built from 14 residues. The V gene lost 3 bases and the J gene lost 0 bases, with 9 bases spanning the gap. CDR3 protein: CATSSNRDSYEQYF. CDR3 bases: TGTGCCACCAGCAGCAACAGGGACTCCTACGAGCAGTACTTC.